Listed below are T cell receptor beta chains from one sample, sequenced in a study of T cell clonotyping in hematopoietic cell transplantation. Sequencing used immunoSEQ multiplex PCR; TCRdb keeps in-frame clones, though not all of them. The sample carries roughly 8,400 clones, approximately 93% recorded once. The sequenced sample was PBMCs, obtained 100 days after allogeneic stem cell transplant. The receptor set was obtained from a male patient aged 50 to 59 who had an allogeneic stem cell transplant from a related donor, so T cells may come from the graft donor. Some clones in this sample may be carry-over from other donors' samples. Each CDR3 is given with its conserved first and last residue. A D gene is named only where the DNA matches it firmly. Only part of the rows carry a size: once, few, many, or a class if the clone is expanded.

cdr3_aa	cdr3_nt	clone_size	d_call	v_call	j_call
CASSQVGGGLKDEQFF	TGCGCCAGCAGCCAAGTGGGTGGGGGGCTTAAGGATGAGCAGTTCTTC	NA	NA	TRBV4-1	TRBJ2-1
CASSLQGRQPQHF	TGTGCCAGCAGTTTGCAGGGTCGTCAGCCCCAGCATTTT	NA	NA	TRBV28	TRBJ1-5
CASSVTQGGPETQYF	TGTGCCAGCAGCGTTACACAGGGAGGGCCAGAGACCCAGTACTTC	NA	NA	TRBV9	TRBJ2-5
CAISESTGANEKLFF	TGTGCCATCAGTGAGTCGACCGGGGCTAATGAAAAACTGTTTTTT	NA	NA	TRBV10-3	TRBJ1-4
CAWSTSYGYTF	TGTGCCTGGAGTACCAGCTATGGCTACACCTTC	NA	NA	TRBV30	TRBJ1-2
CASSQDRWQGLMNTEAFF	TGTGCCAGCAGCCAAGACCGGTGGCAGGGGTTAATGAACACTGAAGCTTTCTTT	once	NA	TRBV4-2	TRBJ1-1
CASSDRERGYGYTF	TGTGCCAGCAGTGACCGGGAGCGTGGCTATGGCTACACCTTC	NA	NA	TRBV6-4	TRBJ1-2
CASTLEIVSYEQYF	TGTGCCAGCACCCTGGAGATTGTTTCCTACGAGCAGTACTTC	once	NA	TRBV6-6	TRBJ2-7
CASSLAGGGDEQYF	TGTGCCAGCAGCTTAGCAGGGGGCGGGGACGAGCAGTACTTC	NA	NA	TRBV7-6	TRBJ2-7
CASSYAGNEQFF	TGTGCCAGCAGTTACGCGGGCAATGAGCAGTTCTTC	NA	NA	TRBV6-6	TRBJ2-1
CASMSYNEQFF	TGTGCCAGCATGTCCTACAATGAGCAGTTCTTC	NA	NA	TRBV6-5	TRBJ2-1
CSVIGGFDTIYF	TGCAGCGTCATAGGGGGCTTCGACACCATATATTTT	NA	TRBD1	TRBV29-1	TRBJ1-3
CASSLGTGAIYF	TGTGCCAGCAGCTTGGGGACAGGGGCCATATATTTT	once	TRBD1	TRBV5-6	TRBJ1-3
CASSTSNRGYGYTF	TGTGCCAGCAGCACCTCGAACAGGGGATATGGCTACACCTTC	NA	TRBD1	TRBV28	TRBJ1-2
CARRDRGPYNEQFF	TGTGCCAGAAGGGACAGGGGCCCTTACAATGAGCAGTTCTTC	NA	TRBD1	TRBV2	TRBJ2-1
CASSLRGGANVLTF	TGCGCCAGCAGCCTGAGAGGTGGGGCCAACGTCCTGACTTTC	NA	NA	TRBV4-3	TRBJ2-6
CASRTNRGTGELFF	TGTGCCAGCAGAACGAACAGGGGAACCGGGGAGCTGTTTTTT	NA	TRBD1	TRBV27	TRBJ2-2
CASSLVIGGDTGELFF	TGTGCCAGCAGCTTAGTTATCGGAGGGGACACCGGGGAGCTGTTTTTT	NA	NA	TRBV7-9	TRBJ2-2
CASSITANTGELFF	TGTGCCAGTAGTATTACGGCGAACACCGGGGAGCTGTTTTTT	once	NA	TRBV19	TRBJ2-2
CASSFSGAGQPQHF	TGTGCCAGCAGTTTCTCAGGGGCCGGGCAGCCCCAGCATTTT	NA	NA	TRBV28	TRBJ1-5
CASSAGRNQPQHF	TGTGCCAGCAGCGCCGGAAGGAATCAGCCCCAGCATTTT	NA	NA	TRBV7-3	TRBJ1-5
CASSYRLGLDEQFF	TGTGCCAGCAGTTACAGGCTAGGCTTGGATGAGCAGTTCTTC	NA	NA	TRBV6-5	TRBJ2-1
CASSQRQGAYEQYF	TGTGCCAGCAGCCAAAGGCAGGGGGCCTACGAGCAGTACTTC	NA	TRBD1	TRBV4-2	TRBJ2-7
CASSLRDYGYTF	TGTGCCAGCAGCTTACGGGACTATGGCTACACCTTC	NA	NA	TRBV5-8	TRBJ1-2
CASSSGLDRVNQPQHF	TGTGCCAGCAGCTCCGGCCTAGACAGGGTGAATCAGCCCCAGCATTTT	NA	TRBD1	TRBV5-5	TRBJ1-5
CASSLAQGSGNTIYF	TGTGCCAGCAGCTTAGCCCAGGGATCTGGAAACACCATATATTTT	once	NA	TRBV7-6	TRBJ1-3
CASSKGSAGANTGELFF	TGTGCCAGCAGCAAAGGATCGGCAGGGGCGAACACCGGGGAGCTGTTTTTT	NA	NA	TRBV21-1	TRBJ2-2
CASSSTGQRPYEQYF	TGCGCCAGCAGTTCTACAGGACAACGACCCTACGAGCAGTACTTC	NA	NA	TRBV5-1	TRBJ2-7
CASSFGPEAFF	TGTGCCAGTAGTTTCGGTCCTGAAGCTTTCTTT	NA	NA	TRBV19	TRBJ1-1
CASSLDGNNYGYTF	TGCGCCAGCAGCTTGGACGGGAATAACTATGGCTACACCTTC	few	NA	TRBV5-1	TRBJ1-2
CASKHGVGYEQYF	TGTGCCAGCAAACACGGGGTAGGCTACGAGCAGTACTTC	NA	NA	TRBV25-1	TRBJ2-7
CASSSNGGAGYF	TGTGCCAGCAGCTCAAACGGGGGGGCGGGGTACTTC	NA	TRBD2	TRBV7-8	TRBJ2-7
CAIGTGGNPQPQHF	TGTGCCATCGGGACAGGGGGCAACCCTCAGCCCCAGCATTTT	NA	TRBD1	TRBV10-3	TRBJ1-5
CASSTGGNTGELFF	TGTGCCAGCAGTACAGGGGGCAACACCGGGGAGCTGTTTTTT	NA	TRBD1	TRBV28	TRBJ2-2
CASSIGSRTTRLNTEAFF	TGTGCCAGTAGTATTGGGTCCAGGACGACTAGGTTGAACACTGAAGCTTTCTTT	NA	NA	TRBV19	TRBJ1-1